Presented here are 6 T cell receptor beta chains from one specimen sequenced in a study of T-cell memory formation after mild COVID-19. TCRdb re-called the 5' RACE reads through MiXCR, storing one row per CDR3 protein. The sample consists of hundreds of thousands of distinct CDR3 sequences, 25% to 30% of them appearing once. Input material: PBMCs or a T cell subset sorted from them (not recorded which). Receptors originate from an adult woman who had mild COVID-19 (a few samples of this study predate the infection). Cell type and time point are not known.

This clonotype was observed a handful of times. This chain uses TRBV28 with TRBJ2-5; 8 nucleotides agree with TRBD2. CDR3 length: 17 amino acids. The J segment lost 4 bases and the V segment lost 1 base, leaving 11 bases of the junction unmatched. Germline V gene lookup returns CDR1 MDHEN and CDR2 SYDVKM. CDR3 sequence (DNA): TGTGCCAGCAGTTTATCTCGGGGACTAGGCTCGTTAGAGACCCAGTACTTC. This sequence encodes CASSLSRGLGSLETQYF.

This clonotype was seen a few times. The rearrangement uses TRBV7-2 and TRBJ2-7; no clear D gene. Between the trimmed V and J ends, which lost 5 bases and 6 bases, there was a span of 8 bases. Germline CDR1 is SGHTA and CDR2 is FQGNSA. CDR3 length: 11 residues. CDR3 sequence reads: CASSTPGEQYF. Here the CDR3 DNA reads TGTGCCAGCAGCACACCGGGCGAGCAGTACTTC.

This rearrangement joins TRBV6-2 or TRBV6-3 to TRBJ2-3; D possibly corresponds to TRBD2 (7 bases). Trimming took 5 bases from V and 6 from J, leaving 24 bases between them. This CDR3 region has 17 residues. Per the germline V gene, CDR1 is MNHEY and CDR2 is SVGEGT. This CDR3 reads CASSPLALGGAWDTQYF. The CDR3 DNA reads as TGTGCCAGCAGTCCCCTGGCTCTAGGGGGGGCCTGGGATACGCAGTATTTT.

This clonotype was observed a few times. This chain uses TRBV29-1 with TRBJ2-5, with D perhaps matching TRBD1 (6 bases). This CDR3 comprises 14 residues. CDR1 SQVTM and CDR2 ANQGSEA come from the germline V gene. V was pared by 5 bases and J by 0 bases, with 13 bases between. CDR3 region: CSVILPGDQETQYF. CDR3 coding DNA: TGCAGCGTTATCCTCCCAGGGGACCAAGAGACCCAGTACTTC.

This chain joins TRBV7-9 and TRBJ1-1; D is unclear. This CDR3 has 15 amino acids. V gave up 1 base and J gave up 4 bases, with 13 bases separating them. The germline gives CDR1 SEHNR, CDR2 FQNEAQ (reference sequence). This CDR3 is CASSLVSGSGTEAFF. CDR3 DNA sequence: TGTGCCAGCAGCTTAGTTTCGGGGTCGGGCACTGAAGCTTTCTTT.

This clonotype was found a few times. The V and J genes are TRBV20-1 and TRBJ2-7; tentatively, D is TRBD2 (6 bases). Germline assignment: CDR1 DFQATT and CDR2 SNEGSKA (reference sequence). Deletions cut 1 base from V and 6 bases from J, with 10 bases between. CDR3 length: 12 amino acids. CDR3 DNA: TGCAGTGCTAGAGCGATGGGGGGCGAGCAGTACTTC. It specifies CSARAMGGEQYF.